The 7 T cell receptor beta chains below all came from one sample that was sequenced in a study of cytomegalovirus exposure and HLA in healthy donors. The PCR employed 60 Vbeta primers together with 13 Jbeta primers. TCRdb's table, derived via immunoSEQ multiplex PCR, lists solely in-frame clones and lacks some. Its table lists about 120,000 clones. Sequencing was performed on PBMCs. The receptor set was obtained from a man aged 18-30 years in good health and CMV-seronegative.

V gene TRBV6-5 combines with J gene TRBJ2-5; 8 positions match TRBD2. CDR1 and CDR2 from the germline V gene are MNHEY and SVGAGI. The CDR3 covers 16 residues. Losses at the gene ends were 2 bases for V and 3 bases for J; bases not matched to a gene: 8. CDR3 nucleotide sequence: TGTGCCAGCAGTTACACGGGGGGGGGCAGTAAAGAGACCCAGTACTTC. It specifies CASSYTGGGSKETQYF.

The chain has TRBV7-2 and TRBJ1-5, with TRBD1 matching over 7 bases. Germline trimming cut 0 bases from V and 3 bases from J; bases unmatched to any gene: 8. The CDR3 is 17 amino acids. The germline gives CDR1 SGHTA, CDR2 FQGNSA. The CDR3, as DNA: TGTGCCAGCAGCTTAGCGGGGGGACAGCTCAACAATCAGCCCCAGCATTTT. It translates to CASSLAGGQLNNQPQHF.

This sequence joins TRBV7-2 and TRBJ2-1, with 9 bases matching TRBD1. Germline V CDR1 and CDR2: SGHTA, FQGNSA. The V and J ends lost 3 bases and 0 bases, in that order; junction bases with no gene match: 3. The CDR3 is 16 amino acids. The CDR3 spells CASSFPTGGSYNEQFF. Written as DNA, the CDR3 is TGTGCCAGCAGCTTCCCGACAGGGGGCTCCTACAATGAGCAGTTCTTC.

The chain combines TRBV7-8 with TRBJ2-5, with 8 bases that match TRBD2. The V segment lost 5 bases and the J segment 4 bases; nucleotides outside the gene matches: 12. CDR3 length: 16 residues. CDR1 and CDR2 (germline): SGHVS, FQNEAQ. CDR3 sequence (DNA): TGTGCCAGCAGCCCCCATGGAGCGGGAGACGGAGAGACCCAGTACTTC. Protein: CASSPHGAGDGETQYF.

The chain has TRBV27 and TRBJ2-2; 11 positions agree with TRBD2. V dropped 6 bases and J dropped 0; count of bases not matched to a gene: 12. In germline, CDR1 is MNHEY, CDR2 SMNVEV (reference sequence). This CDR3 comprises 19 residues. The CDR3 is CASSLTRLAGGTNTGELFF. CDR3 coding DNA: TGTGCCAGCAGCCTAACAAGGCTAGCGGGAGGAACGAACACCGGGGAGCTGTTTTTT.

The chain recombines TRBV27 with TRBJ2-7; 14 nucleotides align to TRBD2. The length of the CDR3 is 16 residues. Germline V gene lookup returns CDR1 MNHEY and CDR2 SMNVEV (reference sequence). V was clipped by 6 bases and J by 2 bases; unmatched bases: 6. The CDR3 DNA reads TGTGCCAGCAGCCCAAGACTAGCGGGAGGGACCTACGAGCAGTACTTC. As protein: CASSPRLAGGTYEQYF.

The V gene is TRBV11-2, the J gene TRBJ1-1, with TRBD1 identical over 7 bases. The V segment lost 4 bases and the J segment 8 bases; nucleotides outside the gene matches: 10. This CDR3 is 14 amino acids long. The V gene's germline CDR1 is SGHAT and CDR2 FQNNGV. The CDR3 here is CASSSLQGVQEAFF. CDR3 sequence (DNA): TGTGCCAGCAGCTCTCTTCAGGGGGTTCAAGAAGCTTTCTTT. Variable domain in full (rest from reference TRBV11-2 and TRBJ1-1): EAGVAQSPRYKIIEKRQSVAFWCNPISGHATLYWYQQILGQGPKLLIQFQNNGVVDDSQLPKDRFSAERLKGVDSTLKIQPAKLEDSAVYLCASSSLQGVQEAFFGQGTRLTVV.